Sequencing of this TCR beta chain was carried out in a study of Ad26.COV2.S vaccination and SARS-CoV-2 variants. Some clones are missing from TCRdb's copy, which holds only in-frame ones; the method was immunoSEQ multiplex PCR. The sample has about 320,000 clones; 86% are singletons. Regarding treatment: roughly 20 received Ad26.COV2.S at low or high dose, single or two shots; 5 received placebo; per-sample allocation not given. Sampling happened 63 days after the first vaccine or placebo injection. The CDR3 extends over 14 amino acids. The ends were cut back, 3 bases at V and 1 base at J, with 6 bases in the middle. CDR1 LNHDA and CDR2 SQIVND come from the germline V gene (reference sequence).

Sequenced material: peripheral blood, taken in a trial of Ad26.COV2.S vaccine versus placebo. The chain joins TRBV19 to TRBJ2-2; D unclear. The TCR comes from a person between 18 and 60 years old who received the Ad26.COV2.S COVID-19 vaccine or a placebo. Here the CDR3 reads CASSILGNTGELFF. CDR3 nucleotide sequence: TGTGCCAGTAGTATCCTTGGGAACACCGGGGAGCTGTTTTTT.